The clone carrying this T cell receptor (beta chain) was recorded many times. Its target is unknown. CDR3 length: 18 amino acids. Germline CDR1 reads LGHDT; CDR2 reads YNNKEL (reference sequence). The ends were cut back, 3 bases at V and 3 bases at J, with 24 bases in the middle. The data originate from a study of T cells in Graves' hyperthyroidism and ophthalmopathy. Stability of Graves' hyperthyroidism was defined as absent ophthalmopathy progression within 18 months. Recently diagnosed hyperthyroidism of less than 2 months' duration affected patients aged 18 to 65. Researchers took RNA transcripts and amplified the TCR beta CDR3 regions from them. The TCR CDR3 was amplified in a first-round RT-PCR using the HTBI primer set. Each CDR3 protein gets one entry after TCRdb re-called the multiplex PCR reads with MiXCR. The table lists about 180,000 distinct CDR3 sequences, 17% of them singletons. Overall study results and limits: Among clonotypes expanded in thyroid above 0.001, most were also found in blood.

Specimen: blood. The rearrangement joins TRBV3-1 to TRBJ2-7; D is undetermined. The TCR comes from a woman in her fifties or sixties with Graves' hyperthyroidism. CDR3 sequence: CASSHEPERQKRYYEQYF. The CDR3 bases are TGTGCCAGCAGCCACGAGCCGGAACGGCAAAAAAGATACTACGAGCAGTACTTC.